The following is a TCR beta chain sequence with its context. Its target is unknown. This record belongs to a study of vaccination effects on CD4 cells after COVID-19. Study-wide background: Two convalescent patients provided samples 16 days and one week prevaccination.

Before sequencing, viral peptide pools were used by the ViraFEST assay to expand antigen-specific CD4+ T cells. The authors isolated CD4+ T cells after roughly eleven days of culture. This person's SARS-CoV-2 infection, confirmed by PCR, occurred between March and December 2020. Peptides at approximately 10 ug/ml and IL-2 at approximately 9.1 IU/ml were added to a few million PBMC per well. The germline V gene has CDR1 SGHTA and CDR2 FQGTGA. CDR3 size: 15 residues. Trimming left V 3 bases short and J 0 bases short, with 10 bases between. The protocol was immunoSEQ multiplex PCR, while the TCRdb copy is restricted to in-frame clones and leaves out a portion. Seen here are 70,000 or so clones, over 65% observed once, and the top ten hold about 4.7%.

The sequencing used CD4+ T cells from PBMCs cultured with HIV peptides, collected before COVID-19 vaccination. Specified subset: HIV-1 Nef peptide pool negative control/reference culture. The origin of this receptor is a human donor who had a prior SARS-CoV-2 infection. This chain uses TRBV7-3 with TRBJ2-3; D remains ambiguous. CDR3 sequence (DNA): TGTGCCAGCAGCTTTAGGGTGACTAGCACAGATACGCAGTATTTT. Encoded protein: CASSFRVTSTDTQYF.